The rows below give T cell receptor beta chains drawn from one sample of a study of OX40 agonist ivuxolimab in advanced cancers. Using immunoSEQ multiplex PCR, the repertoire was profiled, and TCRdb retains in-frame clones only, with some absent. Of over 55,000 clones in the sample, 80% to 90% were seen once. Here the sequenced sample was CD4+ or CD8+ T cells sorted from blood, taken in a trial of the OX40 agonist ivuxolimab. The receptors derive from an adult with an advanced solid tumor such as melanoma, head and neck, liver or kidney cancer. Both conserved end residues are part of each CDR3. The D gene is left open where the match is weak. Expanded clones are given a class, and other clones once, few, many or no size at all.

v_call: TRBV7-9; clone_size: -; j_call: TRBJ1-2; d_call: -; cdr3_nt: TGTGCCAGCAGCTTAGGGGCAGGGAACGACTATGGCTACACCTTC; cdr3_aa: CASSLGAGNDYGYTF
v_call: TRBV12-5; clone_size: few; j_call: TRBJ2-7; d_call: TRBD2; cdr3_nt: TGTGCTAGTGGCTCCCCCCGTGGTAGCGGGAGCTACGAGCAGTACTTC; cdr3_aa: CASGSPRGSGSYEQYF
v_call: TRBV5-6; clone_size: many; j_call: TRBJ1-5; d_call: TRBD1; cdr3_nt: TGTGCCAGCAGCTTGCTTAACAGGGGAAATCAGCCCCAGCATTTT; cdr3_aa: CASSLLNRGNQPQHF
v_call: TRBV29-1; clone_size: -; j_call: TRBJ2-7; d_call: -; cdr3_nt: TGCAGCGTTGGTAGGGGCTCCTACGAGCAGTACTTC; cdr3_aa: CSVGRGSYEQYF
v_call: TRBV7-9; clone_size: few; j_call: TRBJ2-5; d_call: -; cdr3_nt: TGTGCCAGCAGCTTAGGGGGACAAGGCGGGGAGACCCAGTACTTC; cdr3_aa: CASSLGGQGGETQYF
v_call: TRBV30; clone_size: -; j_call: TRBJ1-2; d_call: -; cdr3_nt: TGTGCCTGGAGTGTATCCGGCCCCGCTAACTATGGCTACACCTTC; cdr3_aa: CAWSVSGPANYGYTF
v_call: TRBV11-3; clone_size: -; j_call: TRBJ1-2; d_call: -; cdr3_nt: TGTGCCAGCAGCTCCCGACAGGAGCGTGGCTACACCTTC; cdr3_aa: CASSSRQERGYTF
v_call: TRBV7-2; clone_size: -; j_call: TRBJ1-2; d_call: -; cdr3_nt: TGTGCCAGCAGCTCGGGGGGGACCTATGGCTACACCTTC; cdr3_aa: CASSSGGTYGYTF
v_call: TRBV5-1; clone_size: few; j_call: TRBJ1-4; d_call: -; cdr3_nt: TGCGCCAGCAGCCTTGAGCGGGCGAATGAAAAACTGTTTTTT; cdr3_aa: CASSLERANEKLFF
v_call: TRBV14; clone_size: -; j_call: TRBJ2-3; d_call: TRBD2; cdr3_nt: TGTGCCAGCAGCACCCAAACTAGCGGGAGTACGAATACGCAGTATTTT; cdr3_aa: CASSTQTSGSTNTQYF
v_call: TRBV5-1; clone_size: few; j_call: TRBJ2-4; d_call: -; cdr3_nt: TGCGCCAGCAGCTACGGGACATCTCCCAAAAACATTCAGTACTTC; cdr3_aa: CASSYGTSPKNIQYF
v_call: TRBV6-5; clone_size: -; j_call: TRBJ1-3; d_call: TRBD1; cdr3_nt: TGTGCCAGCAGTTACGGAGGGGGCCCGGCTGGAAACACCATATATTTT; cdr3_aa: CASSYGGGPAGNTIYF
v_call: TRBV6-5; clone_size: -; j_call: TRBJ2-3; d_call: TRBD2; cdr3_nt: TGTGCCAGCAGTTACTCTGGCGGGAGCACTCAAGATACGCAGTATTTT; cdr3_aa: CASSYSGGSTQDTQYF
v_call: TRBV2; clone_size: -; j_call: TRBJ1-2; d_call: -; cdr3_nt: TGTGCCAGCATCCGGGGGGGGGATGGCTACACCTTC; cdr3_aa: CASIRGGDGYTF
v_call: TRBV7-3; clone_size: -; j_call: TRBJ2-2; d_call: -; cdr3_nt: TGTGCCAGCAGCTTGACTAACACCGGGGAGCTGTTTTTT; cdr3_aa: CASSLTNTGELFF
v_call: TRBV7-9; clone_size: few; j_call: TRBJ1-5; d_call: -; cdr3_nt: TGTGCCAGCAGCTTAGGAAGACCCAATCAGCCCCAGCATTTT; cdr3_aa: CASSLGRPNQPQHF
v_call: TRBV18; clone_size: -; j_call: TRBJ2-7; d_call: TRBD1; cdr3_nt: TGTGCCAGCTCACCATACCGGGACAGGGGGACTATAGTCGAGCAGTACTTC; cdr3_aa: CASSPYRDRGTIVEQYF
v_call: TRBV18; clone_size: -; j_call: TRBJ1-1; d_call: -; cdr3_nt: TGTGCCAGCTCACCACCGTTACCCAACACTGAAGCTTTCTTT; cdr3_aa: CASSPPLPNTEAFF
v_call: TRBV13; clone_size: once; j_call: TRBJ2-6; d_call: -; cdr3_nt: TGTGCCAGCACCTACGATGGTTCTATCTCTGGGGCCAACGTCCTGACTTTC; cdr3_aa: CASTYDGSISGANVLTF
v_call: TRBV10-3; clone_size: -; j_call: TRBJ1-4; d_call: -; cdr3_nt: TGTGCCATCAAGGGGTCTAATGAAAAACTGTTTTTT; cdr3_aa: CAIKGSNEKLFF
v_call: TRBV6-1; clone_size: -; j_call: TRBJ1-1; d_call: -; cdr3_nt: TGTGCCAGCAGTGAACCCGGACTTAACACTGAAGCTTTCTTT; cdr3_aa: CASSEPGLNTEAFF
v_call: TRBV7-3; clone_size: -; j_call: TRBJ1-6; d_call: -; cdr3_nt: TGTGCCAGCAGCCCCGGGGAAAAGGGCAAGGCTTCACCCCTCCACTTT; cdr3_aa: CASSPGEKGKASPLHF
v_call: TRBV5-1; clone_size: -; j_call: TRBJ2-1; d_call: -; cdr3_nt: TGCGCCAGCAGCTTAGGTGGACAGTACACCTCCTACAATGAGCAGTTCTTC; cdr3_aa: CASSLGGQYTSYNEQFF
v_call: TRBV7-2; clone_size: -; j_call: TRBJ2-2; d_call: -; cdr3_nt: TGTGCCAGCAGCTTAGTAGTTCACAACACCGAGACCGGGGAGCTGTTTTTT; cdr3_aa: CASSLVVHNTETGELFF
v_call: TRBV19; clone_size: -; j_call: TRBJ1-5; d_call: TRBD1; cdr3_nt: TGTGCCAGTAGTACTACAGACAGGGGCTATCAGCCCCAGCATTTT; cdr3_aa: CASSTTDRGYQPQHF
v_call: TRBV7-3; clone_size: -; j_call: TRBJ1-6; d_call: -; cdr3_nt: TGTGCCAGCAGCCCCTCAGGAGGGTCCTCACCCCTCCACTTT; cdr3_aa: CASSPSGGSSPLHF
v_call: TRBV6-6; clone_size: once; j_call: TRBJ2-6; d_call: -; cdr3_nt: TGTGCCAGCGGGAGTACGGGTCACTCTGGGGCCAACGTCCTGACTTTC; cdr3_aa: CASGSTGHSGANVLTF
v_call: TRBV18; clone_size: -; j_call: TRBJ2-3; d_call: TRBD1; cdr3_nt: TGTGCCAGCTCACCACCGGGACAGGGCTACACAGATACGCAGTATTTT; cdr3_aa: CASSPPGQGYTDTQYF
v_call: TRBV27; clone_size: -; j_call: TRBJ1-1; d_call: -; cdr3_nt: TGTGCCAGCAGCTTAGCCTATACGGTTAACACTGAAGCTTTCTTT; cdr3_aa: CASSLAYTVNTEAFF
v_call: TRBV5-4; clone_size: -; j_call: TRBJ1-6; d_call: TRBD1; cdr3_nt: TGTGCCAGCAGCCAAGCAGGGGGAAGCTCCTATAATTCACCCCTCCACTTT; cdr3_aa: CASSQAGGSSYNSPLHF
v_call: TRBV5-6; clone_size: -; j_call: TRBJ1-6; d_call: TRBD1; cdr3_nt: TGTGCCAGCAGCTTGGAAGGAGGGGGCTCTGTAGCACCCCTCCACTTT; cdr3_aa: CASSLEGGGSVAPLHF
v_call: TRBV10-1; clone_size: once; j_call: TRBJ1-6; d_call: -; cdr3_nt: TGCGCCAGCAGTGACATAAGCTCCTATAATTCACCCCTCCACTTT; cdr3_aa: CASSDISSYNSPLHF
v_call: TRBV10-3; clone_size: -; j_call: TRBJ2-3; d_call: TRBD2; cdr3_nt: TGTGCCATCAGTCGGACTAGCGGGGGCACAGATACGCAGTATTTT; cdr3_aa: CAISRTSGGTDTQYF
v_call: TRBV7-8; clone_size: -; j_call: TRBJ2-4; d_call: -; cdr3_nt: TGTGCCAGCAGCTTCGATCTGGACAACATTCAGTACTTC; cdr3_aa: CASSFDLDNIQYF
v_call: TRBV12-5; clone_size: -; j_call: TRBJ1-3; d_call: -; cdr3_nt: TGTGCTAGTGGTTTGGTAGTAGGGAGAGGAAACACCATATATTTT; cdr3_aa: CASGLVVGRGNTIYF
v_call: TRBV7-9; clone_size: once; j_call: TRBJ2-2; d_call: TRBD1; cdr3_nt: TGTGCCAGCAGCTTACGACAGGGGGCTACCGGGGAGCTGTTTTTT; cdr3_aa: CASSLRQGATGELFF
v_call: TRBV7-2; clone_size: -; j_call: TRBJ1-1; d_call: -; cdr3_nt: TGTGCCAGCAGCGAATCTGTATTAGGACCAAACACTGAAGCTTTCTTT; cdr3_aa: CASSESVLGPNTEAFF
v_call: TRBV27; clone_size: -; j_call: TRBJ2-7; d_call: TRBD1; cdr3_nt: TGTGCCAGCAGCTTCACTTCCGGGACAGGTAACTACGAGCAGTACTTC; cdr3_aa: CASSFTSGTGNYEQYF
v_call: TRBV27; clone_size: -; j_call: TRBJ1-3; d_call: TRBD1; cdr3_nt: TGTGCCAGCAGTTCACAGGGGGCCGGAAACACCATATATTTT; cdr3_aa: CASSSQGAGNTIYF
v_call: TRBV7-3; clone_size: -; j_call: TRBJ2-1; d_call: TRBD2; cdr3_nt: TGTGCCAGCAGCCCAGGTGCTAGCGGGGTCAGCTCCTACAATGAGCAGTTCTTC; cdr3_aa: CASSPGASGVSSYNEQFF
v_call: TRBV7-8; clone_size: -; j_call: TRBJ1-4; d_call: -; cdr3_nt: TGTGCCAGCAGCTTAGAATGGGTAGGGGGTGAAAAACTGTTTTTT; cdr3_aa: CASSLEWVGGEKLFF
v_call: TRBV11-2; clone_size: -; j_call: TRBJ1-2; d_call: TRBD1; cdr3_nt: TGTGCCAGCAGCGACTTTCGGGACAGTATCTATGGCTACACCTTC; cdr3_aa: CASSDFRDSIYGYTF
v_call: TRBV11-3; clone_size: -; j_call: TRBJ2-7; d_call: -; cdr3_nt: TGTGCCAGCAGCTTAGAGACATCGGGCATGCAGTACTTC; cdr3_aa: CASSLETSGMQYF
v_call: TRBV6-6; clone_size: -; j_call: TRBJ1-1; d_call: -; cdr3_nt: TGTGCCAGCAGCCGCTCAAGCGCTGAAGCTTTCTTT; cdr3_aa: CASSRSSAEAFF
v_call: TRBV27; clone_size: -; j_call: TRBJ1-2; d_call: -; cdr3_nt: TGTGCCAGCCCCACCCCTCTTACAGGGTCACCCTTGAGCTATGGCTACACCTTC; cdr3_aa: CASPTPLTGSPLSYGYTF
v_call: TRBV5-5; clone_size: -; j_call: TRBJ1-2; d_call: -; cdr3_nt: TGTGCCAGCAGCTCGACCAAATATGGCTACACCTTC; cdr3_aa: CASSSTKYGYTF
v_call: TRBV11-2; clone_size: -; j_call: TRBJ2-5; d_call: TRBD1; cdr3_nt: TGTGCCAGCAGCTTAGTGTGGACAGGGATAGAGACCCAGTACTTC; cdr3_aa: CASSLVWTGIETQYF
v_call: TRBV11-2; clone_size: -; j_call: TRBJ2-7; d_call: -; cdr3_nt: TGTGCCAGCAGCGGATACAGGGCCTCCTACGAGCAGTACTTC; cdr3_aa: CASSGYRASYEQYF
v_call: TRBV19; clone_size: -; j_call: TRBJ2-7; d_call: -; cdr3_nt: TGTGCCAGTAGTATTCAACGCGCCGACAGTCCCTACGAGCAGTACTTC; cdr3_aa: CASSIQRADSPYEQYF
v_call: TRBV5-1; clone_size: -; j_call: TRBJ1-2; d_call: -; cdr3_nt: TGCGCCAGCAGCCCTGACCCAGGGAGCGGCTACACCTTC; cdr3_aa: CASSPDPGSGYTF
v_call: TRBV11-2; clone_size: -; j_call: TRBJ1-1; d_call: -; cdr3_nt: TGTGCCAGCAGCTTAGTAGGGGGGTACGAGTTTGCTGAAGCTTTCTTT; cdr3_aa: CASSLVGGYEFAEAFF
v_call: TRBV6-1; clone_size: -; j_call: TRBJ2-7; d_call: TRBD2; cdr3_nt: TGTGCCAGCAGGCTAGCGGGAATCTACGAGCAGTACTTC; cdr3_aa: CASRLAGIYEQYF